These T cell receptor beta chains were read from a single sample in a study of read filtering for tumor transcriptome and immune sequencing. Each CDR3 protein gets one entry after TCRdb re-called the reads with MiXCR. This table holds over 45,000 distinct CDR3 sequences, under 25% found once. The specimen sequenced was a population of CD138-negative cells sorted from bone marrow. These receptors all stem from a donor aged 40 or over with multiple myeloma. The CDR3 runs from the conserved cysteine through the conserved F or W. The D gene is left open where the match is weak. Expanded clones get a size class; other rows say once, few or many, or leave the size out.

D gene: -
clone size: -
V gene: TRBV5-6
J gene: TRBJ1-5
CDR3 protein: CASSLGPPGPYQPQHF
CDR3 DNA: TGTGCCAGCAGCTTGGGACCTCCAGGGCCATATCAGCCCCAGCATTTT

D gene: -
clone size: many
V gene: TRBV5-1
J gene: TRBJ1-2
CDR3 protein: CASSLDPSNYGYTF
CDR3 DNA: TGCGCCAGCAGCTTGGACCCGTCCAACTATGGCTACACCTTC

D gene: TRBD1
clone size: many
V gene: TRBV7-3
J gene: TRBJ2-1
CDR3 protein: CASSLNGGQAEKQFF
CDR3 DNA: TGTGCCAGCAGCTTAAATGGGGGACAGGCCGAAAAGCAGTTCTTC

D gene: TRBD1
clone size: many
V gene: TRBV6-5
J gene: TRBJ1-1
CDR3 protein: CASSYFQGGTGIGNTEAFF
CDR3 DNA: TGTGCCAGCAGTTACTTCCAAGGCGGGACAGGGATTGGGAACACTGAAGCTTTCTTT

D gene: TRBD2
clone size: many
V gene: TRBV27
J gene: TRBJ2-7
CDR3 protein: CASSFTGLAVHEQYF
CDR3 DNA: TGTGCCAGCAGTTTTACGGGACTAGCGGTCCACGAGCAGTACTTC

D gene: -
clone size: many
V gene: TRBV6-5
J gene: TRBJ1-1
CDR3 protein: CASQGGTEAFF
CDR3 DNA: TGTGCCAGCCAAGGGGGGACTGAAGCTTTCTTT

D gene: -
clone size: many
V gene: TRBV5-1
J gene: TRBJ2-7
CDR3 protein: CASSLAGRGTVYF
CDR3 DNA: TGCGCCAGCAGCTTGGCCGGCCGCGGTACGGTGTACTTC

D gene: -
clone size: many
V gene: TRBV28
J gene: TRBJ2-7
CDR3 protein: CASSFGRGYEQYF
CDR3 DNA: TGTGCCAGCAGTTTTGGCAGGGGCTACGAGCAGTACTTC

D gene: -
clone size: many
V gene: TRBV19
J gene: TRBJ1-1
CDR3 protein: CASTDSPDTEAFF
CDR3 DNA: TGTGCCAGTACGGACAGTCCAGACACTGAAGCTTTCTTT

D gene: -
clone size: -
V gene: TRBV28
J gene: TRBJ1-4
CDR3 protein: CAGATGEGRQKLFF
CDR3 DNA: TGTGCCGGCGCTACCGGGGAGGGTAGGCAAAAACTGTTTTTT

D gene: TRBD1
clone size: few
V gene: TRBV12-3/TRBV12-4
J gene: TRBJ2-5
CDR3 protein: CASSFVQGAGETQYF
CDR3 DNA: TGTGCCAGCAGTTTCGTTCAGGGGGCAGGGGAGACCCAGTACTTC

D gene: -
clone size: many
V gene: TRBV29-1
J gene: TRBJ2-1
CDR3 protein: CSVLGGAGANEQFF
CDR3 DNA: TGCAGCGTTCTGGGGGGTGCAGGGGCCAATGAGCAGTTCTTC

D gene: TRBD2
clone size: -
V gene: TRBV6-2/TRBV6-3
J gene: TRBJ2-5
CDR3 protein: CASSTRLAGARETQYF
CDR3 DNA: TGTGCCAGCAGTACAAGACTAGCGGGTGCTCGAGAGACCCAGTACTTC

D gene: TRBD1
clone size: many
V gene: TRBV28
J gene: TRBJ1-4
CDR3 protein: CASSVGTVNEKLFF
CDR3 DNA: TGTGCCAGCAGCGTAGGGACAGTGAATGAAAAACTGTTTTTT

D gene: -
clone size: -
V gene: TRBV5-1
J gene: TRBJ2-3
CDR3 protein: CASSGRGSTDTQYF
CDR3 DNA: TGCGCCAGCAGCGGACGGGGAAGCACAGATACGCAGTATTTT

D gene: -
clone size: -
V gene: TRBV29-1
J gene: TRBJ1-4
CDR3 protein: CSALSGVDEKLFF
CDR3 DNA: TGCAGCGCATTAAGTGGGGTGGATGAAAAACTGTTTTTT

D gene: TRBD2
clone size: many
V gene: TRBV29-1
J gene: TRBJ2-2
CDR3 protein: CSGSGGNTGELFF
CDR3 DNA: TGCAGCGGTAGCGGGGGGAACACCGGGGAGCTGTTTTTT

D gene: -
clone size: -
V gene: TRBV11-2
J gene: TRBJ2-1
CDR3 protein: CASSPWLGNYNEQFF
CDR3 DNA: TGTGCCAGCAGCCCATGGCTGGGGAACTACAATGAGCAGTTCTTC

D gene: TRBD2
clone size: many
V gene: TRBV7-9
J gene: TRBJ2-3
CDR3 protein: CASSSLTSERADTQYF
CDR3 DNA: TGTGCCAGCAGCTCATTGACTAGCGAGCGCGCAGATACGCAGTATTTT

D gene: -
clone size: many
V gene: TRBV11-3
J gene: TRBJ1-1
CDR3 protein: CASSLTWSYTEAFF
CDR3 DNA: TGTGCCAGCAGCCTTACGTGGTCGTACACTGAAGCTTTCTTT

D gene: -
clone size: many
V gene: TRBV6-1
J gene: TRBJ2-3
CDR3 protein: CASRASWGGDTQYF
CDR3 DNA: TGTGCCAGCAGGGCTAGCTGGGGCGGAGATACGCAGTATTTT

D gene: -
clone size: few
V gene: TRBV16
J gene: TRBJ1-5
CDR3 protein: CASSQSKGPTGNQPQHF
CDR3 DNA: TGTGCCAGCAGCCAATCGAAGGGCCCGACGGGCAATCAGCCCCAGCATTTT

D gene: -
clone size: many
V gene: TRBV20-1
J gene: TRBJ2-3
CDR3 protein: CSASRASGTDTQYF
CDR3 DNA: TGCAGTGCTAGTCGGGCTAGCGGCACAGATACGCAGTATTTT

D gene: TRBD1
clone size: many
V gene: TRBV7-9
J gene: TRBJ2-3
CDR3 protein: CASSSRGQGKRDTQYF
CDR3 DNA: TGTGCCAGCAGCTCCAGGGGACAGGGGAAGAGAGATACGCAGTATTTT

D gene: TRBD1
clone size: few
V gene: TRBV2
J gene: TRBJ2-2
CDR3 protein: CASSEEGARTGELFF
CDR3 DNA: TGTGCCAGCAGTGAAGAGGGGGCGCGGACCGGGGAGCTGTTTTTT

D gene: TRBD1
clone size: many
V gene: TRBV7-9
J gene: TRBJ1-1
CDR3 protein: CASSLGQGARLDTEAFF
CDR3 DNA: TGTGCCAGCAGCTTAGGACAGGGGGCAAGGTTGGACACTGAAGCTTTCTTT

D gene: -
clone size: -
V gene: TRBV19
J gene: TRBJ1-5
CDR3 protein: CASSNIGTSNQPQHF
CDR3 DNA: TGTGCCAGTAGTAATATCGGGACTAGCAATCAGCCCCAGCATTTT

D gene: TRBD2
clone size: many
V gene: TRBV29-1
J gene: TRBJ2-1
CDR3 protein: CSVEEGSGGGVEQFF
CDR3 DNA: TGCAGCGTTGAAGAGGGGAGCGGGGGGGGCGTTGAGCAGTTCTTC